Listed here are 29 T cell receptor beta chains from one sample, sequenced in a study of beta chain features in type 1 diabetes. Their antigens are not known. Expressed TCRB transcripts were sequenced, since all the RNA that had been isolated was reverse transcribed. Assay: immunoSEQ multiplex PCR; the TCRdb copy retains only in-frame clones and omits some. The data show roughly 300,000 clones, roughly 9% seen once. Study outcomes and limitations: All four CD4+ subsets of Type 1 diabetes patients contained TCRB CDR3s that were moderately but significantly shorter.

The specimen was central memory CD4+ T cells from blood. These receptors were collected from a young man with type 1 diabetes.

The genes are TRBV7-9 and TRBJ2-2; D is unresolved. Trimming left V 5 bases short and J 5 bases short, with 15 bases between. The CDR3 sequence is 15 residues long. The V gene's germline CDR1 is SEHNR and CDR2 FQNEAQ (reference sequence). CDR3 loop: CASSPLGRQTGELFF. CDR3 bases: TGTGCCAGCAGCCCGTTAGGCCGGCAGACCGGGGAGCTGTTTTTT.

Concerning this clone itself: The sample contains more than one DNA sequence encoding this CDR3. For the CDR3, the DNA is TGTGCCTGGAGTGTACAGGCTAATGAAAAACTGTTTTTT. It specifies CAWSVQANEKLFF. The chain couples TRBV30 to TRBJ1-4; TRBD1 might be the D (5 bases). The ends were cut back, 0 bases at V and 3 bases at J, with 5 bases in the middle. The CDR3 loop spans 13 amino acids. CDR1 is GTSNPN and CDR2 is SVGIG in the germline V gene (reference sequence).

V gene TRBV6-5 combines with J gene TRBJ2-7; 12 bases align to TRBD2. CDR3 length equals 15 residues. The V and J ends lost 2 bases and 5 bases, in that order; junction bases with no gene match: 4. CDR1 is MNHEY, CDR2 SVGAGI, per germline. CDR3: CASSYETSGGNEQYF. In DNA form, the CDR3 reads TGTGCCAGCAGTTACGAGACTAGCGGGGGCAACGAGCAGTACTTC.

The rearrangement uses TRBV18 and TRBJ1-2; 10 bases map to TRBD1. After removal of 0 bases from V and 6 bases from J, the junction contained 13 bases not matched to a gene. The germline V gene encodes CDR1 KGHSH and CDR2 LQKENI. CDR3 length equals 18 residues. CDR3 residues: CASSPPLLDRGPLDGYTF. In DNA form, the CDR3 reads TGTGCCAGCTCACCACCTTTACTCGACAGGGGGCCGTTGGATGGCTACACCTTC.

J is TRBJ1-2 and V is TRBV5-1, with D maybe TRBD1 (6 bases). This CDR3 comprises 14 residues. V dropped 5 bases and J dropped 0 bases, with 11 bases sitting between them. CDR1 SGHRS and CDR2 YFSETQ come from the germline V gene. CDR3 in DNA: TGCGCCAGCAGATCACAGGGATCTAACTATGGCTACACCTTC. Its translation: CASRSQGSNYGYTF.

V usage is TRBV11-2 and J usage is TRBJ1-4; TRBD1 aligns across 8 bases. The junction had 3 bases not matched to a gene; V was cut back by 0 bases and J by 6 bases. Germline-derived CDR1 and CDR2 are SGHAT and FQNNGV. The CDR3 spans 15 residues. The CDR3 sequence is CASSLEGQGDEKLFF. In DNA, the CDR3 is TGTGCCAGCAGCTTAGAAGGACAGGGAGATGAAAAACTGTTTTTT.

Only a few counts were recorded for this clone. The V and J genes are TRBV5-1 and TRBJ1-3, with D unresolved. This CDR3 spans 15 amino acids. CDR1 is SGHRS, CDR2 YFSETQ, per germline. Between the trimmed V and J ends, which lost 0 bases and 1 base, there was a span of 8 bases. As DNA, the CDR3 is TGCGCCAGCAGCTTGGGAGCGGCTTCTGGAAACACCATATATTTT. It specifies CASSLGAASGNTIYF.

This clone occurred a few times. The chain couples TRBV11-2 to TRBJ2-3; 11 nucleotides line up with TRBD2. Unmatched junction bases numbered 3, after V lost 3 bases and J lost 1 base. Germline CDR1 and CDR2: SGHAT and FQNNGV. The CDR3 spans 16 residues. CDR3 DNA sequence: TGTGCCAGCAGCTTTGCGGGACTAGCGGGCACAGATACGCAGTATTTT. Protein product: CASSFAGLAGTDTQYF.

In its sample, this clone was seen a few times. The chain uses TRBV7-2 and TRBJ1-4; TRBD1 is a possible D gene (6 bases). The CDR3 loop spans 15 amino acids. Looked up from germline, CDR1 is SGHTA and CDR2 is FQGNSA. Trimming took 5 bases from V and 11 from J, leaving 21 bases between them. In nucleotides, the CDR3 is TGTGCCAGCAGCCTGCGACAGGACCGGTTTGGGAAACTGTTTTTT. Translated: CASSLRQDRFGKLFF. Supplemented by reference TRBV7-2 and TRBJ1-4, the full variable domain reads GAGVSQSPSNKVTEKGKDVELRCDPISGHTALYWYRQSLGQGLEFLIYFQGNSAPDKSGLPSDRFSAERTGGSVSTLTIQRTQQEDSAVYLCASSLRQDRFGKLFFGSGTQLSVL.

The rearrangement joins TRBV4-3 to TRBJ1-1; D gene unclear. CDR3 length: 15 residues. Germline CDR1 reads LGHNA; CDR2 reads YSLEER. V dropped 0 bases and J dropped 1 base, with 9 bases sitting between them. The CDR3 is CASSQEGGRNTEAFF. CDR3 DNA: TGCGCCAGCAGCCAAGAGGGCGGGAGGAACACTGAAGCTTTCTTT.

In this sample, this clone turned up a few times. The V and J genes are TRBV29-1 and TRBJ2-5; unclear D gene. The DNA matches TRBJ2-7 better at its end, which makes the J call doubtful. Germline values: CDR1 SQVTM, CDR2 ANQGSEA. This CDR3 spans 12 amino acids. CDR3 protein: CSVDGARNEQYF. The CDR3 DNA sequence: TGCAGCGTTGACGGCGCAAGGAACGAGCAGTACTTC.

This clone was recorded a few times. The chain combines TRBV14 with TRBJ1-2, with D possibly TRBD1 on 5 matching bases. CDR1 and CDR2 from the germline V gene are SGHDN and FVKESK. The germline V and J ends were trimmed by 0 bases and 4 bases, with 9 bases remaining between them. This CDR3 contains 14 residues. The CDR3 coding sequence is TGTGCCAGCAGCCAAGAACTGGGGCCCTATGGCTACACCTTC. Its translation is CASSQELGPYGYTF.

This clone was seen a handful of times. V usage is TRBV7-2 and J usage is TRBJ2-7; D not certain. The CDR3 contains 13 residues. The V gene lost 7 bases and the J gene lost 0 bases, with 10 bases spanning the gap. Germline CDR1 and CDR2: SGHTA and FQGNSA. DNA of the CDR3: TGTGCCAGCAACGAAATGAGCTCCTACGAGCAGTACTTC. Encoded protein: CASNEMSSYEQYF. The complete variable domain, with remaining parts taken from reference TRBV7-2 and TRBJ2-7, reads GAGVSQSPSNKVTEKGKDVELRCDPISGHTALYWYRQSLGQGLEFLIYFQGNSAPDKSGLPSDRFSAERTGGSVSTLTIQRTQQEDSAVYLCASNEMSSYEQYFGPGTRLTVT.

This rearrangement joins TRBV30 to TRBJ1-4; D might be TRBD1 (5 bases). V lost 2 bases to trimming and J lost 5 bases, with 6 bases between them. Germline lookup yields CDR1 GTSNPN and CDR2 SVGIG (reference sequence). The CDR3 has 12 residues. This CDR3 reads CAWSTGNEKLFF. The DNA for the CDR3 is TGTGCCTGGAGTACAGGAAATGAAAAACTGTTTTTT.

The chain's CDR3 is CASSQGRRGTYEQYF. CDR3 bases: TGCGCCAGCAGCCAAGGGCGGCGGGGAACCTACGAGCAGTACTTC. The rearrangement uses TRBV4-3 and TRBJ2-7, with D possibly matching TRBD2 (6 bases). The germline V gene encodes CDR1 LGHNA and CDR2 YSLEER. The length of the CDR3 is 15 residues. V gave up 1 base and J gave up 2 bases, with 12 bases separating them.

The V and J genes are TRBV19 and TRBJ1-5; D is possibly TRBD1 (6 bases). Germline CDR1 reads LNHDA; CDR2 reads SQIVND (reference sequence). The CDR3 runs to 15 residues. V lost 6 bases, J lost 1 base, and 13 bases lay in between. The CDR3: CASRSTGTSNQPQHF. Written as DNA, the CDR3 is TGTGCCAGTAGGAGCACAGGGACCAGCAATCAGCCCCAGCATTTT.

This clone was seen a few times. CDR3 in DNA: TGTGCCAGTAGGGGGGGGAATGAGCAGTTCTTC. Amino acid sequence: CASRGGNEQFF. The V call is TRBV19, the J call TRBJ2-1; 7 bases line up with TRBD2. V shed 6 bases, J shed 7 bases, and the junction held 0 bases outside the gene matches. This CDR3 has 11 amino acids. CDR1 LNHDA and CDR2 SQIVND come from the germline V gene (reference sequence).

This clone has ten or more counts. CDR3 DNA: TGTGCCAGCAGCGGAAAGAGCCAAGAGACCCAGTACTTC. This sequence encodes CASSGKSQETQYF. The chain uses TRBV21-1 and TRBJ2-5. TRBV21-1 is reported as a pseudogene. CDR3 length: 13 amino acids.

This clone appeared a few times. The J gene is TRBJ1-1, the V gene TRBV9, with no clear D. The germline V gene encodes CDR1 SGDLS and CDR2 YYNGEE. The CDR3 extends over 14 amino acids. Trimming left V 0 bases short and J 4 bases short, with 10 bases between. CDR3 coding DNA: TGTGCCAGCAGCGTAGGAGTCTCGGGCACTGAAGCTTTCTTT. As protein: CASSVGVSGTEAFF.

This clone was detected only a few times. V and J are TRBV6-1 and TRBJ2-3, with 8 positions matching TRBD1. CDR1 is MNHNS and CDR2 is SASEGT in the germline V gene. The CDR3 is made up of 13 amino acids. After removal of 5 bases from V and 4 bases from J, the junction contained 2 bases not matched to a gene. DNA of the CDR3: TGTGCCAGCAGTCGGACAGGGCCAGATACGCAGTATTTT. Its protein product is CASSRTGPDTQYF.

The chain is built from TRBV9 and TRBJ1-2; D is perhaps TRBD1 (5 bases). The CDR3 consists of 15 residues. The germline V gene encodes CDR1 SGDLS and CDR2 YYNGEE. V lost 0 bases, J lost 0 bases, and 9 bases lay in between. The CDR3 bases are TGTGCCAGCAGCGTAGAGAACAGGCCTAACTATGGCTACACCTTC. It specifies CASSVENRPNYGYTF.

The table lists this clone with many counts. The rearrangement joins TRBV10-2 to TRBJ2-5; D is possibly TRBD2 (5 bases). Germline assignment: CDR1 WSHSY and CDR2 SAAADI. The CDR3 has 13 residues. The V end was cut by 4 bases, the J end by 3 bases, with 9 bases between. CDR3 in amino acids: CASSVLREETQYF. CDR3 coding DNA: TGCGCCAGCAGTGTGTTGCGGGAAGAGACCCAGTACTTC.

The chain carries TRBV25-1 and TRBJ2-1; D gene uncertain. CDR1 is MGHDK, CDR2 SYGVNS, per germline. The CDR3 has 15 amino acids. Trimming left V 3 bases short and J 2 bases short, with 11 bases between. The CDR3 sequence: CASSDHQTTYNEQFF. CDR3 bases: TGTGCCAGCAGTGATCACCAGACCACCTACAATGAGCAGTTCTTC.

The chain links TRBV29-1 to TRBJ1-4; weak D call: TRBD1 (5 bases). The CDR3 consists of 13 residues. V gave up 3 bases and J gave up 8 bases, with 13 bases separating them. Germline CDR1 and CDR2: SQVTM and ANQGSEA. The CDR3 DNA is TGCAGCGTTGATCGCCAGGGAGGGGAAAAACTGTTTTTT. It specifies CSVDRQGGEKLFF. The full variable domain, in which reference TRBV29-1 and TRBJ1-4 provide the parts outside the CDR3, is SAVISQKPSRDICQRGTSLTIQCQVDSQVTMMFWYRQQPGQSLTLIATANQGSEATYESGFVIDKFPISRPNLTFSTLTVSNMSPEDSSIYLCSVDRQGGEKLFFGSGTQLSVL.

The sample holds a few counts of this clone. This sample includes further DNA sequences coding for the same CDR3. The chain joins TRBV7-2 to TRBJ2-5, with D tentatively TRBD1 (5 bases). Trimming took off 1 base at V and 1 base at J, with 7 bases between the two ends. The CDR3 sequence is 14 residues long. From germline, CDR1 is SGHTA and CDR2 FQGNSA. The CDR3 region has the DNA TGTGCCAGCAGCTTAGGCAGGGCCCAAGAGACCCAGTACTTC. Protein: CASSLGRAQETQYF.

This clone turned up a few times. The J gene is TRBJ1-1, the V gene TRBV7-9, with 7 bases fitting TRBD1. This CDR3 region has 15 residues. J lost 2 bases, V lost 4 bases, and 7 bases had no gene match. The germline gives CDR1 SEHNR, CDR2 FQNEAQ (reference sequence). The CDR3 nucleotides read TGTGCCAGCAGCTCCCTAGACAGGGTAAACACTGAAGCTTTCTTT. Translation: CASSSLDRVNTEAFF.

This clone was recorded a few times. The genes are TRBV6-5 and TRBJ1-6, with TRBD1 identical over 9 bases. The CDR3 length is 14 residues. Germline V gives CDR1 MNHEY, CDR2 SVGAGI. The J segment lost 10 bases and the V segment lost 6 bases, leaving 7 bases of the junction unmatched. The DNA for the CDR3 is TGTGCCAGCAGGATACAGGGGGCGCACTCACCCCTCCACTTT. Its protein product is CASRIQGAHSPLHF.

This clone was detected ten times or more. The chain employs TRBV18 and TRBJ2-6; D unclear. Germline values: CDR1 KGHSH, CDR2 LQKENI. The CDR3 runs to 17 residues. V gave up 3 bases and J gave up 0 bases, with 12 bases separating them. This CDR3 reads CASSPPSVYSGANVLTF. For the CDR3, the DNA is TGTGCCAGCTCACCTCCGAGCGTATACTCTGGGGCCAACGTCCTGACTTTC.

This chain connects TRBV7-2 to TRBJ2-2, with D uncertain. V was clipped by 8 bases and J by 7 bases, with 11 bases between them. Germline values: CDR1 SGHTA, CDR2 FQGNSA. There are 12 residues in the CDR3. The CDR3 bases are TGTGCCAGCCAGACCGGCGGCGGGGAGCTGTTTTTT. Encoded protein: CASQTGGGELFF.